These 26 T cell receptor beta chains share one sample of origin, sequenced in a study of immune characterization of retroperitoneal liposarcoma. TCRdb redid the calling of the PCR reads with MiXCR, one entry per CDR3 protein. This sample has about 10,000 distinct CDR3 sequences, with about 46% found just once. The sequenced sample was tumor tissue. The receptors were gathered from a female donor with retroperitoneal liposarcoma.

This clonotype was seen only a few times. V usage is TRBV7-6 and J usage is TRBJ1-1; tentative D call: TRBD1 (5 bases). CDR1 is SGHVS and CDR2 is FNYEAQ in the germline V gene. CDR3 length: 13 amino acids. V shed 1 base and J shed 10 bases, with 13 bases lying between them. CDR3 sequence (DNA): TGTGCCAGCAGCTTAGTTCGAGCAGGGCTAGCTTTCTTT. Its protein product is CASSLVRAGLAFF.

This clonotype was observed a handful of times. The chain links TRBV6-1 to TRBJ2-3, with D possibly TRBD2 on 6 matching bases. V lost 4 bases, J lost 0 bases, and 14 bases lay in between. The CDR3 is 16 amino acids. Germline CDR1 reads MNHNS; CDR2 reads SASEGT. The DNA for the CDR3 is TGTGCCAGCAGTGGTATCGGGACTGATAGCACAGATACGCAGTATTTT. It codes for CASSGIGTDSTDTQYF.

Sample share makes this clonotype medium-sized (0.01 to 0.1%). The V and J genes are TRBV6-1 and TRBJ2-1; TRBD2 might be the D (7 bases). The better agreement between TRBJ2-7 and the DNA end casts doubt on the J call. Germline CDR1 is MNHNS and CDR2 is SASEGT. This CDR3 is built from 15 residues. CDR3 nucleotide sequence: TGTGCCAGCAGACCCGCGGGGGCTACCTCCTACGAGCAGTACTTC. Its protein product is CASRPAGATSYEQYF.

The CDR3 region is CASSETNWDINYEQFF. The CDR3 region has the DNA TGTGCCAGCAGTGAAACTAATTGGGACATCAACTACGAGCAGTTCTTC. V and J are TRBV6-1 and TRBJ2-1; possible D gene TRBD1, 6 bases. The CDR3 loop spans 16 amino acids. V was cut by 2 bases and J by 10 bases, with 21 bases left in between. Germline CDR1 and CDR2: MNHNS and SASEGT.

Concerning this clonotype itself: The DNA is left out, because the CDR3 cannot be placed on it with certainty; the CDR3 is given as TCRdb lists it. This chain links TRBV12-3 or TRBV12-4 with TRBJ2-1; whether TRBD1, the table's D call, matches the DNA was not checked. The CDR3 adds up to 20 amino acids, both ends counted. CDR3 sequence: CASSSVNEQFFGPGSGEQYF.

The chain has TRBV6-1 and TRBJ2-5; D unclear. The germline gives CDR1 MNHNS, CDR2 SASEGT. V was pared by 8 bases and J by 1 base, with 14 bases between. The CDR3 has 14 amino acids. The CDR3 nucleotides read TGTGCCAGCGGAAAGGACCGCCGCCAAGAGACCCAGTACTTC. Translated, it gives CASGKDRRQETQYF.

The chain is built from TRBV7-6 and TRBJ2-4; 11 nucleotides line up with TRBD2. The DNA matches TRBJ2-5 better at its end, which makes the J call doubtful. In germline, CDR1 is SGHVS, CDR2 FNYEAQ. This CDR3 is built from 16 residues. In DNA form, the CDR3 reads TGTGCCAGCAGCTCTCCTCGACTAGCGGGGCAGGGGACCCAGTACTTC. This sequence encodes CASSSPRLAGQGTQYF.

This clonotype was observed a handful of times. The rearrangement links TRBV6-1 to TRBJ2-3; TRBD1 might be the D (6 bases). CDR1 and CDR2 (germline): MNHNS, SASEGT. The CDR3 has 15 amino acids. Trimming took 6 bases from V and 4 from J, leaving 17 bases between them. The CDR3 spells CASRDDRIKPDTQYF. As DNA, the CDR3 is TGTGCCAGCAGGGATGACAGGATCAAGCCAGATACGCAGTATTTT.

This clonotype was counted only a few times. This sequence joins TRBV7-8 and TRBJ1-5; the D gene is possibly TRBD1 (5 bases). CDR1 and CDR2 (germline): SGHVS, FQNEAQ. Trimming removed 4 bases from V and 6 bases from J, with 10 bases in between. This CDR3 contains 13 residues. CDR3 loop: CASSWDFVQPQHF. In DNA form, the CDR3 reads TGTGCCAGCAGCTGGGACTTCGTTCAGCCCCAGCATTTT.

DNA for the CDR3: TGTGCCAGCAGTTACTCGCCTAGTGGGGCATTTGAGCAGTTCTTC. Amino acids: CASSYSPSGAFEQFF. The chain carries TRBV6-6 and TRBJ2-1; tentative D call: TRBD1 (5 bases). The CDR3 length is 15 residues. V was trimmed by 0 bases and J by 9 bases, leaving 15 bases between them. The V gene's germline CDR1 is MNHNY and CDR2 SVGAGI (reference sequence).

The rearrangement uses TRBV6-1 and TRBJ2-1; D unclear. The J call may be in error: the DNA end matches TRBJ2-7 better. CDR3 length: 14 residues. The germline gives CDR1 MNHNS, CDR2 SASEGT. The CDR3 DNA is TGTGCCAGCAGTTCGTACTCTGGTGGGAATGAGCAGTACTTC. Its protein is CASSSYSGGNEQYF.

This clonotype was counted ten times or more. The rearrangement uses TRBV6-1 and TRBJ2-1; 7 bases align to TRBD1. Matching the DNA end better, TRBJ2-7 makes the J call doubtful. Per germline, CDR1 MNHNS and CDR2 SASEGT. The CDR3 contains 13 residues. CDR3 protein: CASGMTGSYEQYF. The CDR3 bases are TGTGCCAGCGGAATGACAGGGTCCTACGAGCAGTACTTC.

This clonotype has a handful of counts. CDR3 protein: CASSLGGNSYNEQYF. In nucleotides, the CDR3 is TGTGCCAGCAGTTTGGGAGGGAACTCCTACAATGAGCAGTACTTC. The rearrangement uses TRBV12-3 or TRBV12-4 and TRBJ2-4, with TRBD2 matching 7 bases. After removal of 3 bases from V and 13 bases from J, the junction contained 15 bases not matched to a gene. CDR3 length equals 15 residues.

The V gene is TRBV12-3 or TRBV12-4, the J gene TRBJ2-1; D is unclear. TRBJ2-5 matches the DNA end more closely, so the J call is doubtful. The CDR3 is 13 amino acids. CDR3 region: CASSLEWAETQYF. The DNA for the CDR3 is TGTGCCAGCAGTTTAGAGTGGGCAGAGACCCAGTACTTC.

This clonotype ranks as medium-sized. The V and J genes are TRBV12-3 or TRBV12-4 and TRBJ2-3, with a tentative D call TRBD2 (5 bases). Deletions cut 5 bases from V and 4 bases from J, with 7 bases between. The CDR3 is 12 residues long. The CDR3 region is CASSQEADTQYF. The CDR3 nucleotides read TGTGCCAGCAGTCAGGAGGCAGATACGCAGTATTTT.

This clonotype is termed medium-sized. The DNA for the CDR3 is TGTGCCAGCAGCTTAGATAGCGGGAGCTACAATGAGCAGTTCTTC. It encodes CASSLDSGSYNEQFF. This chain connects TRBV7-2 to TRBJ2-1, with 9 positions matching TRBD2. The CDR3 covers 15 residues. Per the germline V gene, CDR1 is SGHTA and CDR2 is FQGNSA. V dropped 1 base and J dropped 3; count of bases not matched to a gene: 1.

Relative to its sample, this clonotype is medium-sized. This sequence joins TRBV7-2 and TRBJ2-5; D is undetermined. The CDR3 totals 13 residues. Trimming stripped 7 bases from V and 2 bases from J, with 11 bases between. Germline CDR1 reads SGHTA; CDR2 reads FQGNSA. The CDR3 protein is CASNPAGQETQYF. The CDR3 nucleotides read TGTGCCAGCAACCCCGCCGGACAAGAGACCCAGTACTTC.

The rearrangement joins TRBV12-3 or TRBV12-4 to TRBJ2-3, with a weak D call TRBD2 (5 bases). With 2 bases removed from V and 1 base from J, the gap between germline ends came to 16 bases. The CDR3 totals 17 residues. CDR3 sequence (DNA): TGTGCCAGCAGTTTAAGAGGGTACCTCTCGGGCACAGATACGCAGTATTTT. Translating it yields CASSLRGYLSGTDTQYF.

This clonotype was detected only once. The chain couples TRBV25-1 to TRBJ2-2; D is uncertain. The CDR3 extends over 15 amino acids. V was shortened by 2 bases and J by 0 bases, with 7 bases between the two germline ends. The germline gives CDR1 MGHDK, CDR2 SYGVNS. CDR3: CASSEGYANTGELFF. As DNA, the CDR3 is TGTGCCAGCAGTGAAGGCTATGCGAACACCGGGGAGCTGTTTTTT.

This clonotype was seen once. The genes are TRBV6-1 and TRBJ1-1; D is possibly TRBD1 (5 bases). There are 13 residues in the CDR3. Germline-derived CDR1 and CDR2 are MNHNS and SASEGT. V shed 8 bases and J shed 4 bases, with 14 bases lying between them. The CDR3 loop reads CASSRDWSTEAFF. CDR3 DNA sequence: TGTGCCAGCTCAAGGGACTGGTCCACTGAAGCTTTCTTT.

This chain uses TRBV6-5 with TRBJ2-1; D gene uncertain. The J call may be wrong; the DNA end is better matched by TRBJ2-7. The CDR3 sequence is 15 residues long. Per the germline V gene, CDR1 is MNHEY and CDR2 is SVGAGI. The CDR3 sequence is CASRKRVAEPYEQYF. The CDR3 coding sequence is TGTGCCAGCAGAAAAAGGGTGGCCGAACCCTACGAGCAGTACTTC.

The chain employs TRBV10-3 and TRBJ1-5, with 8 bases that match TRBD1. Unmatched junction bases numbered 6, after V lost 3 bases and J lost 5 bases. This CDR3 is 15 amino acids long. Germline CDR1 and CDR2: ENHRY and SYGVKD. The CDR3, as DNA: TGTGCCATCAGTGACTCAGACAGGGGATATCAGCCCCAGCATTTT. It encodes CAISDSDRGYQPQHF.

The J gene is TRBJ1-1, the V gene TRBV6-1; D may be TRBD1 (5 bases). The CDR3 extends over 14 amino acids. V was cut by 7 bases and J by 0 bases, with 12 bases left in between. Germline CDR1 and CDR2: MNHNS and SASEGT. CDR3 loop: CASKLGTMNTEAFF. In nucleotides, the CDR3 is TGTGCCAGCAAACTAGGGACGATGAACACTGAAGCTTTCTTT.

The chain combines TRBV6-6 with TRBJ2-5, with 15 positions matching TRBD2. Germline CDR1 reads MNHNY; CDR2 reads SVGAGI (reference sequence). This CDR3 region has 17 residues. J gave up 3 bases and V 2 bases, and 4 bases lay outside the gene matches. The CDR3 loop reads CASSYLGLAGGKETQYF. DNA of the CDR3: TGTGCCAGCAGTTACCTTGGACTAGCGGGGGGGAAAGAGACCCAGTACTTC.

To note about this clonotype: Because the CDR3 is missing its conserved closing phenylalanine or tryptophan, this is likely a read error. J is TRBJ2-4 and V is TRBV6-5; 12 nucleotides agree with TRBD1. CDR1 is MNHEY, CDR2 SVGAGI, per germline. The CDR3 extends over 22 amino acids. Trimming removed 0 bases from V and 0 bases from J; junction bases left unmatched: 15. The DNA for the CDR3 is TGTGCCAGCAGTTACTCAGGGACAGGGGGCGCCTATGGGGAGCTAGCCAAAAACATTCAGTACTGC. This codes for CASSYSGTGGAYGELAKNIQYC.

Turning to this clonotype: This could be a read error, since a much larger clone is one nucleotide away. V usage is TRBV6-6 and J usage is TRBJ2-1, with 12 nucleotides matching TRBD2. The V gene end was trimmed by 2 bases and the J gene end by 13 bases; junction bases not matched to a gene: 15. There are 17 residues in the CDR3. CDR1 is MNHNY and CDR2 is SVGAGI in the germline V gene (reference sequence). CDR3 amino acids: CASSYILLAGGPKTQFF. The CDR3 nucleotides read TGTGCCAGCAGTTACATCCTTCTAGCGGGGGGGCCAAAGACCCAGTTCTTC.